The source of this TCR beta chain is a study of T-cell memory formation after mild COVID-19. Findings of the study overall: The study found balanced CD4/CD8 in clones contracting day 15 to 85 and a CD4+ lean in later expanders.

TCRdb re-analysed the 5' RACE reads in MiXCR, keeping a single row per CDR3 protein. The sample yields hundreds of thousands of distinct CDR3 sequences, 18% seen once. The CDR3 covers 12 residues. Germline V lookup: CDR1 SEHNR, CDR2 FQNEAQ (reference sequence). The V end was cut by 1 base, the J end by 7 bases, with 8 bases between. As for this clonotype: Its antigen is not known.

The sequence was obtained from a man between 18 and 35 years old who had mild COVID-19 (a few samples of this study predate the infection). Cell type and time point are not known. The specimen sequenced was PBMCs or a T cell subset sorted from them (not recorded which). The rearrangement joins TRBV7-9 to TRBJ2-7; D is unresolved. The CDR3 reads CASSLGVGEQYF. The CDR3, as DNA: TGTGCCAGCAGCTTAGGCGTCGGAGAGCAGTACTTC. Looking up the rest from reference TRBV7-9 and TRBJ2-7 gives the full variable domain: DTGVSQNPRHKITKRGQNVTFRCDPISEHNRLYWYRQTLGQGPEFLTYFQNEAQLEKSRLLSDRFSAERPKGSFSTLEIQRTEQGDSAMYLCASSLGVGEQYFGPGTRLTVT.